These T cell receptor beta chains were read from a single sample in a study of T cells after yellow fever vaccination. TCRdb analysed the 5' RACE reads with MiXCR anew, one entry per CDR3 protein. The repertoire holds about 150,000 distinct CDR3 sequences, with approximately 6.2% as singletons. Sequencing used CD4+ T cells sorted from PBMCs, obtained on the day of the first yellow fever vaccination. These receptors all stem from a young man who received the YFV17D yellow fever vaccine. The CDR3 runs from the conserved cysteine through the conserved F or W. D genes are given only for firm matches. Only part of the rows carry a size: once, few, many, or a class if the clone is expanded.

clone_size j_call v_call d_call cdr3_aa cdr3_nt
many TRBJ2-2 TRBV7-2 . CASSLAGQNTGELFF TGTGCCAGCAGCTTAGCGGGACAGAACACCGGGGAGCTGTTTTTT
many TRBJ1-2 TRBV7-3 . CASSSQDGRGYTF TGTGCCAGCAGCTCTCAGGACGGTCGTGGCTACACCTTC
many TRBJ2-7 TRBV4-2 . CASSQAGDGYEQYF TGTGCCAGCAGCCAAGCCGGGGATGGATACGAGCAGTACTTC
many TRBJ2-5 TRBV29-1 TRBD1 CSGAAGTGRETQYF TGCAGCGGGGCCGCCGGGACAGGGCGTGAGACCCAGTACTTC
. TRBJ1-3 TRBV4-3 . CASSRQVGLSGNTIYF TGCGCCAGCAGCCGCCAGGTTGGACTTTCTGGAAACACCATATATTTT
many TRBJ2-3 TRBV4-1 . CASSQAAGETQYF TGCGCCAGCAGCCAAGCCGCCGGGGAAACGCAGTATTTT
few TRBJ1-1 TRBV5-5 . CASSSGTNLNTEAFF TGTGCCAGCAGCTCCGGGACCAATTTGAACACTGAAGCTTTCTTT
many TRBJ2-3 TRBV6-5 TRBD2 CASSYGTSSSTDTQYF TGTGCCAGCAGTTACGGGACTAGCTCCAGCACAGATACGCAGTATTTT
. TRBJ1-6 TRBV5-4 . CASSAGRSRVYNSPLHF TGTGCCAGCAGCGCAGGACGGTCGAGAGTTTATAATTCACCCCTCCACTTT
many TRBJ2-5 TRBV4-3 . CASSQGIGYQETQYF TGCGCCAGCAGCCAAGGAATAGGGTACCAAGAGACCCAGTACTTC
. TRBJ2-2 TRBV5-1 TRBD2 CASSLPHGLAVNTGELFF TGCGCCAGCAGCCTGCCGCATGGACTAGCGGTGAACACCGGGGAGCTGTTTTTT
many TRBJ2-7 TRBV5-1 . CASSLGGGGADEQYF TGCGCCAGCAGCTTGGGAGGAGGGGGCGCGGACGAGCAGTACTTC
few TRBJ2-5 TRBV5-1 TRBD2 CASSLYVSGGVQETQYF TGCGCCAGCAGCTTGTACGTCAGCGGGGGGGTACAAGAGACCCAGTACTTC
few TRBJ2-2 TRBV3-1 TRBD2 CASSQVAGVSTGELFF TGTGCCAGCAGCCAGGTAGCGGGGGTGTCCACCGGGGAGCTGTTTTTT
. TRBJ1-1 TRBV6-2/TRBV6-3 . CASSSFLREDTEAFF TGTGCCAGCAGTTCCTTCTTAAGGGAGGACACTGAAGCTTTCTTT
few TRBJ1-3 TRBV5-4 TRBD1 CASRRTGGNHGNTIYF TGTGCCAGCAGGCGGACAGGGGGCAATCACGGAAACACCATATATTTT
many TRBJ1-2 TRBV7-2 . CASSLETPSSGYTF TGTGCCAGCAGCTTAGAAACACCTAGCTCTGGCTACACCTTC
few TRBJ1-1 TRBV2 . CASSGQGPDTEAFF TGTGCCAGCAGTGGACAAGGGCCGGACACTGAAGCTTTCTTT
. TRBJ1-5 TRBV4-2 . CASSQAGTANQPQHF TGTGCCAGCAGCCAAGCCGGGACCGCGAATCAGCCCCAGCATTTT
. TRBJ1-6 TRBV20-1 . CSARGGRSGSYNSPLHF TGCAGTGCTAGAGGGGGGAGAAGCGGGTCGTATAATTCACCCCTCCACTTT
many TRBJ2-7 TRBV24-1 . CATSGGFLSYEQYF TGTGCCACCAGTGGCGGTTTCCTCTCCTACGAGCAGTACTTC
. TRBJ1-5 TRBV27 . CASSSLDRGGNQPQHF TGTGCCAGCAGTTCCCTCGACCGGGGAGGCAATCAGCCCCAGCATTTT
many TRBJ2-1 TRBV6-7 . CASPSAVGNEQFF TGTGCCAGCCCCTCAGCAGTGGGCAATGAGCAGTTCTTC
many TRBJ2-2 TRBV29-1 . CSARGTGELFF TGCAGCGCGCGGGGAACCGGGGAGCTGTTTTTT